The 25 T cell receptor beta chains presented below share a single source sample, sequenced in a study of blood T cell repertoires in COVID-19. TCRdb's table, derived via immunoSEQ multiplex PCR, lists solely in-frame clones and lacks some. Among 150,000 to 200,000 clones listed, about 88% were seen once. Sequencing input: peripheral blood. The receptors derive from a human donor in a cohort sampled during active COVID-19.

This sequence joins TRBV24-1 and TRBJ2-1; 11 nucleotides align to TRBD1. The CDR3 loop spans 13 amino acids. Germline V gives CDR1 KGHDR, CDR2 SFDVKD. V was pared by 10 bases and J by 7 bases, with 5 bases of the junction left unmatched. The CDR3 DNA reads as TGTGCCACTATGGACAGGGGGCATAATGAGCAGTTCTTC. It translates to CATMDRGHNEQFF.

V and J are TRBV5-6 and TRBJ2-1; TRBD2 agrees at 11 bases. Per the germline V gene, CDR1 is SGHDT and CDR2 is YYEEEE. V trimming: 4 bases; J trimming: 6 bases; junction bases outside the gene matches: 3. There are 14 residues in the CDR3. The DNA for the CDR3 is TGTGCCAGCAGCACGGGACTAGCGGTCAATGAGCAGTTCTTC. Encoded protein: CASSTGLAVNEQFF.

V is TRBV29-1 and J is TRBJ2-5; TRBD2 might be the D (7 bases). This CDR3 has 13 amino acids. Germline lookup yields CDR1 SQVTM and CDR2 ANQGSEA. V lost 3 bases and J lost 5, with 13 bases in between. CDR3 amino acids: CSVDGGPGETQYF. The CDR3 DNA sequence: TGCAGCGTTGACGGGGGGCCGGGGGAGACCCAGTACTTC.

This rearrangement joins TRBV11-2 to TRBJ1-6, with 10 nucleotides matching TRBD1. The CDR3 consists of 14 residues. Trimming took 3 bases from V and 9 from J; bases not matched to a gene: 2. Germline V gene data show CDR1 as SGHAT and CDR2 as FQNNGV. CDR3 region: CASSLWDRGSPLHF. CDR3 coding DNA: TGTGCCAGCAGCTTGTGGGACAGGGGTTCACCCCTCCACTTT.

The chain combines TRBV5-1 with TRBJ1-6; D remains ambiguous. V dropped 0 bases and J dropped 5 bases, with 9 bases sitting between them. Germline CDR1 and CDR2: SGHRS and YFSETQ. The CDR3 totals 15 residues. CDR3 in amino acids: CASSLDSPNNSPLHF. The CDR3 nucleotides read TGCGCCAGCAGCTTGGACAGCCCGAATAATTCACCCCTCCACTTT.

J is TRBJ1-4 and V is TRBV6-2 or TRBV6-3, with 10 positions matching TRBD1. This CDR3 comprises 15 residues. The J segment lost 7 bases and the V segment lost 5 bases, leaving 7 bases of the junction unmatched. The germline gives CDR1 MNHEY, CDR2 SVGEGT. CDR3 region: CASSPRDRGVEKLFF. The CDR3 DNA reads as TGTGCCAGCAGTCCCCGGGACAGGGGAGTTGAAAAACTGTTTTTT.

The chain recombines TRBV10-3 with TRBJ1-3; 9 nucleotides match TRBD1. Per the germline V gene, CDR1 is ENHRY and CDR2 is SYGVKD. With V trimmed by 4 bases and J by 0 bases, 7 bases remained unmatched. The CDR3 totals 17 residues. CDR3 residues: CAISATGGFLSGNTIYF. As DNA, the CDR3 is TGTGCCATCAGTGCGACAGGGGGGTTCCTCTCTGGAAACACCATATATTTT.

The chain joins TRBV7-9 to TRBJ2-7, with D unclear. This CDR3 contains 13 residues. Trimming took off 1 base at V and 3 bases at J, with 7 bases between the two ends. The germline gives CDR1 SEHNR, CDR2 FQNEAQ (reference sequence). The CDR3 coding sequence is TGTGCCAGCAGCTTAGATTCCTACTACGAGCAGTACTTC. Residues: CASSLDSYYEQYF.

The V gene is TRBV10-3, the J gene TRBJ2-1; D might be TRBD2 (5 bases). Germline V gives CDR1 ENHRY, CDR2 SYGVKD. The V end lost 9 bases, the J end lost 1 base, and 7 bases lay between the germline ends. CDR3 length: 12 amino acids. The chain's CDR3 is CAIGLSYNEQFF. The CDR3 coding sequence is TGTGCCATAGGACTGTCCTACAATGAGCAGTTCTTC.

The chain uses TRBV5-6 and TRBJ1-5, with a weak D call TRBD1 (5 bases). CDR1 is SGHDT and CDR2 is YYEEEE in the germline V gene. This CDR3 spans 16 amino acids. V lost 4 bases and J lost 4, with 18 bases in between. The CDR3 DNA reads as TGTGCCAGCAGCCACACCCGGGACTTCAGGAATCAGCCCCAGCATTTT. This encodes CASSHTRDFRNQPQHF.

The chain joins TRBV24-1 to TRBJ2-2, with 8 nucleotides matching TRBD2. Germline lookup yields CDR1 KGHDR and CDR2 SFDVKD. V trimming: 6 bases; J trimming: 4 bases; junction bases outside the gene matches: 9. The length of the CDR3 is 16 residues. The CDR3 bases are TGTGCCACCAGTTCCTTCAGCGGGAGACCCACCGGGGAGCTGTTTTTT. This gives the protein CATSSFSGRPTGELFF.

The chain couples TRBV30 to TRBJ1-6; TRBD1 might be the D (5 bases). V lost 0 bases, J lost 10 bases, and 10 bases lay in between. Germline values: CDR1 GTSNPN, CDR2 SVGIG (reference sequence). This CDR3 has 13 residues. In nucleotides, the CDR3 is TGTGCCTGGAGTGTACAGTCAGGGTCACCCCTCCACTTT. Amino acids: CAWSVQSGSPLHF.

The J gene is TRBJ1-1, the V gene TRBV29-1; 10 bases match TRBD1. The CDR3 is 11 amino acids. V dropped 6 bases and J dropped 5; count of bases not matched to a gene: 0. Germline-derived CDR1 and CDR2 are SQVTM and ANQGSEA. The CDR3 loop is CSVDRGTEAFF. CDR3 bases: TGCAGCGTGGACAGGGGGACTGAAGCTTTCTTT.

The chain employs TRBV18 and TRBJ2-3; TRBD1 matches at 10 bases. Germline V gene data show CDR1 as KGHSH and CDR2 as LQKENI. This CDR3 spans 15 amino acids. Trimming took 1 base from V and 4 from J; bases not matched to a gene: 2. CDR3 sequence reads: CASSPRQGAADTQYF. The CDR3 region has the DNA TGTGCCAGCTCACCACGACAGGGGGCTGCAGATACGCAGTATTTT.

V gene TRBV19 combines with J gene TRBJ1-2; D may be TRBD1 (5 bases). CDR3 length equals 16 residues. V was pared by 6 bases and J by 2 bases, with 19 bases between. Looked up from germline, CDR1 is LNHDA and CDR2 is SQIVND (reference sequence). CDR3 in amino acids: CASRGPGEASNYGYTF. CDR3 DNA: TGTGCCAGTAGGGGCCCGGGGGAAGCTTCCAACTATGGCTACACCTTC. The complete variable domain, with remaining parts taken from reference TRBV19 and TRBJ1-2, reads DGGITQSPKYLFRKEGQNVTLSCEQNLNHDAMYWYRQDPGQGLRLIYYSQIVNDFQKGDIAEGYSVSREKKESFPLTVTSAQKNPTAFYLCASRGPGEASNYGYTFGSGTRLTVV.

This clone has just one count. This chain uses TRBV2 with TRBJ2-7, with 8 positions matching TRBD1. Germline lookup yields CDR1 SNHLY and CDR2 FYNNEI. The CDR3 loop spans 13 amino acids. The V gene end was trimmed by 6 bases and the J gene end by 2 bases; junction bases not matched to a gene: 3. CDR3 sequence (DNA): TGTGCCAGCAGCACACAGGGGGCCTACGAGCAGTACTTC. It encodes CASSTQGAYEQYF.

CDR3 loop: CASSQSPRYQPQHF. CDR3 coding DNA: TGCGCCAGCAGTCAATCACCTCGGTATCAGCCCCAGCATTTT. This sequence joins TRBV23-1 and TRBJ1-5; D is unclear. TRBV23-1 is noted as an ORF with a role that remains uncertain. V shed 0 bases and J shed 5 bases, with 8 bases lying between them. The CDR3 is 14 residues long.

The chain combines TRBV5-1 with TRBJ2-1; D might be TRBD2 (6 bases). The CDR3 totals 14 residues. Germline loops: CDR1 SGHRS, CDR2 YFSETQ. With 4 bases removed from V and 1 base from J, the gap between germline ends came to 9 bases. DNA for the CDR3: TGCGCCAGCAGCGAGACTAGGTCCTACAATGAGCAGTTCTTC. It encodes CASSETRSYNEQFF.

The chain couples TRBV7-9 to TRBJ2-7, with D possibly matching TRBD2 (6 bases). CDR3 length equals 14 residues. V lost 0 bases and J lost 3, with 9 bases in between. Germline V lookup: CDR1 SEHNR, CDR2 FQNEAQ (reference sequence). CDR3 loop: CASSLAGGDYEQYF. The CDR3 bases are TGTGCCAGCAGCTTAGCGGGCGGGGACTACGAGCAGTACTTC.

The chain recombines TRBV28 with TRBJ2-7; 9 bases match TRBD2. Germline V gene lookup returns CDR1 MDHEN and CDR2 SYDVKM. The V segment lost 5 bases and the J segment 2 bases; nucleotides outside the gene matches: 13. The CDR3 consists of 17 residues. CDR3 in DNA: TGTGCCAGCAGTACACACCTATTAGCGGGAGAGACCTACGAGCAGTACTTC. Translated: CASSTHLLAGETYEQYF.

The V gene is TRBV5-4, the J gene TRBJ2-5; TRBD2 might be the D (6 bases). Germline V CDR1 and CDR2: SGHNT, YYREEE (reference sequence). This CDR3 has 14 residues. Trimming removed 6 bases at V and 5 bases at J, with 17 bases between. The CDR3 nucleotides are TGTGCCAGCACAAGTACCGGGAGCGTGGAGACCCAGTACTTC. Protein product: CASTSTGSVETQYF.

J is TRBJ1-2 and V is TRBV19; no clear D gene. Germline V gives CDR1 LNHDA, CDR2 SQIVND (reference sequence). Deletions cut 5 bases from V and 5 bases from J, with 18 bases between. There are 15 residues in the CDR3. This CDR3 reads CASSPKRASGYGYTF. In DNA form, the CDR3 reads TGTGCCAGTAGTCCCAAGAGGGCATCTGGATATGGCTACACCTTC.

The CDR3 DNA reads TGTGCCAGCAGTACTAAACTAGCGGGGGTGGCCTACGAGCAGTACTTC. It encodes CASSTKLAGVAYEQYF. The chain employs TRBV6-2 or TRBV6-3 and TRBJ2-7, with 11 bases fitting TRBD2. Germline-derived CDR1 and CDR2 are MNHEY and SVGEGT. The CDR3 totals 16 residues. Trimming took 5 bases from V and 2 from J; bases not matched to a gene: 8.

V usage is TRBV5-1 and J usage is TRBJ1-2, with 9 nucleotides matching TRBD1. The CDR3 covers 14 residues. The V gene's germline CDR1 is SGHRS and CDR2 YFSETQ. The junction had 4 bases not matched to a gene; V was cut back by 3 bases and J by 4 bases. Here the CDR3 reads CASSWGQGVYGYTF. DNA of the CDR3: TGCGCCAGCAGCTGGGGACAGGGAGTCTATGGCTACACCTTC.

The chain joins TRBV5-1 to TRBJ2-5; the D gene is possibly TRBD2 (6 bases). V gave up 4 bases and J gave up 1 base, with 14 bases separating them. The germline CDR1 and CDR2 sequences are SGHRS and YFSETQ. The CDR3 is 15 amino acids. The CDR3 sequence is CASSPWGTPQETQYF. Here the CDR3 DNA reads TGCGCCAGCAGCCCCTGGGGGACTCCCCAAGAGACCCAGTACTTC. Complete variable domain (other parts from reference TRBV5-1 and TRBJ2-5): KAGVTQTPRYLIKTRGQQVTLSCSPISGHRSVSWYQQTPGQGLQFLFEYFSETQRNKGNFPGRFSGRQFSNSRSEMNVSTLELGDSALYLCASSPWGTPQETQYFGPGTRLLVL.